One and the same sample provided the 4 T cell receptor beta chains below, sequenced in a study of T cells expressing NK-cell markers. TCRdb re-called the 5' RACE reads; every CDR3 protein appears as one record, without DNA. This sample's table reports about half a million distinct CDR3 sequences. Sequencing was done on a sample of blood T cells: a sorted CD56 or NKG2C T cell subset, CD4+ or CD8+ T cells, or bulk PBMC T cells (not recorded which). These receptors came from a woman in her fifties or sixties in good health.

This chain joins TRBV11-2 and TRBJ2-2; TCRdb's D call of TRBD1 is untestable without DNA. Germline loops: CDR1 SGHAT, CDR2 FQNNGV. The CDR3 has 16 residues. The CDR3 loop is CASSLQGTGVAGELFF.

The chain couples TRBV29-1 to TRBJ2-1; TCRdb picks TRBD1, but there is no DNA to check that call. There are 14 residues in the CDR3. CDR1 and CDR2 (germline): SQVTM, ANQGSEA. This chain's CDR3 is CSVAPQGPYNEQFF.

The chain has TRBV5-1 and TRBJ2-5; there is no DNA to check the TCRdb D call of TRBD2. Germline-derived CDR1 and CDR2 are SGHRS and YFSETQ. CDR3 length: 15 amino acids. The CDR3 region is CASSLGWLREGTQYF.

This sequence joins TRBV4-1 and TRBJ1-6; TCRdb indicates TRBD1, and absent DNA this call remains unverified. Germline V gives CDR1 MGHRA, CDR2 YSYEKL. The CDR3 loop spans 16 amino acids. The CDR3 region is CASSQVKEASNSPLHF.